This entry describes one T cell receptor beta chain. The data stem from a study of blood T cell repertoires in COVID-19. Study-level information: COVID-19 samples collected from the United States, Italy and Spain covered acute and convalescent phases.

As handled by the study authors: Reference gene primer amplification yielded estimated nucleated cell counts. Using immunoSEQ multiplex PCR, the repertoire was profiled, and TCRdb retains in-frame clones only, with some absent. Clonal size and the V and J genes are those of that table, whereas D and trimming came from the DNA. The data contain some 260,000 clones, around nine tenths of them singletons. The germline CDR1 and CDR2 sequences are MDHEN and SYDVKM. This CDR3 has 15 residues. V was shortened by 6 bases and J by 3 bases, with 16 bases between the two germline ends. The source of this sequence is a man in his late teens or twenties with active or convalescent COVID-19. The sample consisted of peripheral blood. The chain joins TRBV28 to TRBJ2-3, with D perhaps TRBD1 (5 bases). The CDR3 nucleotides read TGTGCCAGCAGAGGGGCAGGGCCCCCAACAGATACGCAGTATTTT. This translates into CASRGAGPPTDTQYF. The full variable domain, its missing parts supplied by reference TRBV28 and TRBJ2-3, is DVKVTQSSRYLVKRTGEKVFLECVQDMDHENMFWYRQDPGLGLRLIYFSYDVKMKEKGDIPEGYSVSREKKERFSLILESASTNQTSMYLCASRGAGPPTDTQYFGPGTRLTVL.